This T cell receptor beta chain was sequenced for a study of CD8 T cells in ankylosing spondylitis. The CDR3 contains 15 residues. CDR1 and CDR2 from the germline V gene are SGDLS and YYNGEE. V was pared by 4 bases and J by 0 bases, with 5 bases of the junction left unmatched. TCRdb recomputed calls from the 5' RACE reads with MiXCR, one row per CDR3 protein. The table lists 200,000 or so distinct CDR3 sequences, approximately 18% of them singletons. The clonotype comes from a male donor aged 5 to 29 with ankylosing spondylitis or in good health (not recorded which). The rearrangement uses TRBV9 and TRBJ2-3; 7 nucleotides align to TRBD2. The sequencing sample was made of blood, either unsorted or a sorted T cell fraction (not recorded which). The CDR3 protein is CASSTSGTSTDTQYF. CDR3 DNA: TGTGCCAGCAGCACGAGCGGGACTAGCACAGATACGCAGTATTTT. Together with reference TRBV9 and TRBJ2-3, the CDR3 gives the full variable domain: DSGVTQTPKHLITATGQRVTLRCSPRSGDLSVYWYQQSLDQGLQFLIQYYNGEERAKGNILERFSAQQFPDLHSELNLSSLELGDSALYFCASSTSGTSTDTQYFGPGTRLTVL.